Following are 12 T cell receptor beta chains from one sample sequenced in a study of blood T cell repertoires in COVID-19 (dated by TCRdb to 2020 to 2021). Library preparation was by the immunoSEQ multiplex PCR assay. TCRdb holds this immuneACCESS table with in-frame rearrangements only. Some clones are missing; in checked studies, unresolved V genes explain under half, and the rest has no known cause. In this sample the table shows around 200,000 clones, 80% to 85% of which occur a single time. The ten top clones hold about 2.7% of the sample. Material: peripheral blood. The receptors shown here come from a human donor with acute or convalescent COVID-19. The donor label of this sample is uncertain.

This clone was counted between two and nine times. The chain recombines TRBV14 with TRBJ1-6; 8 positions match TRBD1. Germline trimming cut 0 bases from V and 10 bases from J; bases unmatched to any gene: 5. CDR3 length: 15 amino acids. Germline V gives CDR1 SGHDN, CDR2 FVKESK. The CDR3 sequence is CASSQEDRARSPLHF. CDR3 DNA: TGTGCCAGCAGCCAAGAGGACAGGGCCAGGTCACCCCTCCACTTT.

V usage is TRBV19 and J usage is TRBJ1-1; no definite D call. CDR1 is LNHDA and CDR2 is SQIVND in the germline V gene (reference sequence). The germline V and J ends were trimmed by 3 bases and 5 bases, with 16 bases remaining between them. The CDR3 sequence is 15 residues long. The CDR3 is CASSMVGVRGTEAFF. The CDR3 DNA follows: TGTGCCAGTAGTATGGTCGGGGTAAGAGGAACTGAAGCTTTCTTT.

The chain has TRBV19 and TRBJ1-1; 9 nucleotides agree with TRBD1. J lost 1 base, V lost 3 bases, and 3 bases had no gene match. CDR1 and CDR2 from the germline V gene are LNHDA and SQIVND (reference sequence). There are 15 residues in the CDR3. The CDR3 coding sequence is TGTGCCAGTAGTATCGGGACAGGGCGGAACACTGAAGCTTTCTTT. It is translated as CASSIGTGRNTEAFF. The entire variable domain, with the rest obtained from reference TRBV19 and TRBJ1-1, is as follows: DGGITQSPKYLFRKEGQNVTLSCEQNLNHDAMYWYRQDPGQGLRLIYYSQIVNDFQKGDIAEGYSVSREKKESFPLTVTSAQKNPTAFYLCASSIGTGRNTEAFFGQGTRLTVV.

The chain recombines TRBV2 with TRBJ1-2, with D possibly matching TRBD1 (6 bases). V was clipped by 4 bases and J by 4 bases, with 16 bases between them. The CDR3 is 15 amino acids. Germline CDR1 SNHLY, CDR2 FYNNEI. The CDR3 DNA reads TGTGCCAGCAGTGCCGAGCGGGGGCAGGCCTATGGCTACACCTTC. It encodes CASSAERGQAYGYTF.

This clone is a singleton in its sample. The chain's CDR3 is CAWSPPRQEAFF. The CDR3 DNA is TGTGCCTGGAGTCCCCCGCGGCAGGAAGCTTTCTTT. The chain combines TRBV30 with TRBJ1-1; D is unclear. Germline CDR1 and CDR2: GTSNPN and SVGIG (reference sequence). The CDR3 has 12 amino acids. V was pared by 2 bases and J by 8 bases, with 12 bases between. Full variable domain (remainder filled in from reference TRBV30 and TRBJ1-1): SQTIHQWPATLVQPVGSPLSLECTVEGTSNPNLYWYRQAAGRGLQLLFYSVGIGQISSEVPQNLSASRPQDRQFILSSKKLLLSDSGFYLCAWSPPRQEAFFGQGTRLTVV.

This clone was counted only a few times. Additional DNA sequences in this sample encode the identical CDR3. The V call is TRBV3-1 (or the pseudogene TRBV3-2), the J call TRBJ1-1, with no clear D. Germline loops: CDR1 LGHDT, CDR2 YNNKEL (reference sequence). The V end was cut by 1 base, the J end by 4 bases, with 10 bases between. This CDR3 has 14 amino acids. The CDR3 protein is CASSQGPEGTEAFF. DNA of the CDR3: TGTGCCAGCAGCCAAGGGCCGGAGGGCACTGAAGCTTTCTTT.

V gene TRBV7-9 combines with J gene TRBJ2-7; 7 bases are a match to TRBD1. The CDR3 sequence is 13 residues long. V was clipped by 7 bases and J by 7 bases; unmatched bases: 10. CDR1 and CDR2 from the germline V gene are SEHNR and FQNEAQ (reference sequence). The CDR3 sequence: CASIRGWGDEQYF. The CDR3 DNA reads as TGTGCCAGCATCAGGGGGTGGGGCGATGAGCAGTACTTC. Using reference TRBV7-9 and TRBJ2-7 for the parts outside the CDR3, the full variable domain is DTGVSQNPRHKITKRGQNVTFRCDPISEHNRLYWYRQTLGQGPEFLTYFQNEAQLEKSRLLSDRFSAERPKGSFSTLEIQRTEQGDSAMYLCASIRGWGDEQYFGPGTRLTVT.

The chain has TRBV4-1 and TRBJ1-3, with TRBD1 as a possible D gene (5 bases). V was trimmed by 4 bases and J by 6 bases, leaving 16 bases between them. The CDR3 is made up of 15 amino acids. Germline CDR1 and CDR2: MGHRA and YSYEKL. CDR3 protein: CASSLAFDRKNTIYF. For the CDR3, the DNA is TGCGCCAGCAGCCTTGCTTTTGACAGAAAAAACACCATATATTTT.

V usage is TRBV5-1 and J usage is TRBJ2-2, with D tentatively TRBD2 (5 bases). CDR3 length equals 16 residues. V was trimmed by 7 bases and J by 2 bases, leaving 18 bases between them. Germline V gene data show CDR1 as SGHRS and CDR2 as YFSETQ. CDR3 nucleotides: TGCGCCAGCCGACGAGGCGAGAGCGGAAACACCGGGGAGCTGTTTTTT. The encoded protein is CASRRGESGNTGELFF.

This chain uses TRBV5-1 with TRBJ2-3; 7 nucleotides align to TRBD1. Losses at the gene ends were 4 bases for V and 2 bases for J; bases not matched to a gene: 4. Germline loops: CDR1 SGHRS, CDR2 YFSETQ. The CDR3 loop spans 14 amino acids. CDR3 in amino acids: CASSRDSATDTQYF. CDR3 nucleotides: TGCGCCAGCAGCCGGGACAGCGCCACAGATACGCAGTATTTT. Full variable domain (remainder filled in from reference TRBV5-1 and TRBJ2-3): KAGVTQTPRYLIKTRGQQVTLSCSPISGHRSVSWYQQTPGQGLQFLFEYFSETQRNKGNFPGRFSGRQFSNSRSEMNVSTLELGDSALYLCASSRDSATDTQYFGPGTRLTVL.

The J gene is TRBJ2-2, the V gene TRBV18, with D possibly TRBD1 on 6 matching bases. The CDR3 loop spans 15 amino acids. V gave up 3 bases and J gave up 4 bases, with 12 bases separating them. Germline lookup yields CDR1 KGHSH and CDR2 LQKENI. CDR3 DNA: TGTGCCAGCTCACCGAACAGGGCCCCCACCGGGGAGCTGTTTTTT. Translated: CASSPNRAPTGELFF.

The table lists this clone with a few counts. The rearrangement joins TRBV30 to TRBJ2-7, with TRBD2 matching over 9 bases. Germline V CDR1 and CDR2: GTSNPN, SVGIG (reference sequence). With V trimmed by 2 bases and J by 1 base, 15 bases remained unmatched. This CDR3 is 18 amino acids long. In nucleotides, the CDR3 is TGTGCCTGGAGTTCGGGCGGACTAGCGAATGTCCCGTCCTACGAGCAGTACTTC. This sequence encodes CAWSSGGLANVPSYEQYF.